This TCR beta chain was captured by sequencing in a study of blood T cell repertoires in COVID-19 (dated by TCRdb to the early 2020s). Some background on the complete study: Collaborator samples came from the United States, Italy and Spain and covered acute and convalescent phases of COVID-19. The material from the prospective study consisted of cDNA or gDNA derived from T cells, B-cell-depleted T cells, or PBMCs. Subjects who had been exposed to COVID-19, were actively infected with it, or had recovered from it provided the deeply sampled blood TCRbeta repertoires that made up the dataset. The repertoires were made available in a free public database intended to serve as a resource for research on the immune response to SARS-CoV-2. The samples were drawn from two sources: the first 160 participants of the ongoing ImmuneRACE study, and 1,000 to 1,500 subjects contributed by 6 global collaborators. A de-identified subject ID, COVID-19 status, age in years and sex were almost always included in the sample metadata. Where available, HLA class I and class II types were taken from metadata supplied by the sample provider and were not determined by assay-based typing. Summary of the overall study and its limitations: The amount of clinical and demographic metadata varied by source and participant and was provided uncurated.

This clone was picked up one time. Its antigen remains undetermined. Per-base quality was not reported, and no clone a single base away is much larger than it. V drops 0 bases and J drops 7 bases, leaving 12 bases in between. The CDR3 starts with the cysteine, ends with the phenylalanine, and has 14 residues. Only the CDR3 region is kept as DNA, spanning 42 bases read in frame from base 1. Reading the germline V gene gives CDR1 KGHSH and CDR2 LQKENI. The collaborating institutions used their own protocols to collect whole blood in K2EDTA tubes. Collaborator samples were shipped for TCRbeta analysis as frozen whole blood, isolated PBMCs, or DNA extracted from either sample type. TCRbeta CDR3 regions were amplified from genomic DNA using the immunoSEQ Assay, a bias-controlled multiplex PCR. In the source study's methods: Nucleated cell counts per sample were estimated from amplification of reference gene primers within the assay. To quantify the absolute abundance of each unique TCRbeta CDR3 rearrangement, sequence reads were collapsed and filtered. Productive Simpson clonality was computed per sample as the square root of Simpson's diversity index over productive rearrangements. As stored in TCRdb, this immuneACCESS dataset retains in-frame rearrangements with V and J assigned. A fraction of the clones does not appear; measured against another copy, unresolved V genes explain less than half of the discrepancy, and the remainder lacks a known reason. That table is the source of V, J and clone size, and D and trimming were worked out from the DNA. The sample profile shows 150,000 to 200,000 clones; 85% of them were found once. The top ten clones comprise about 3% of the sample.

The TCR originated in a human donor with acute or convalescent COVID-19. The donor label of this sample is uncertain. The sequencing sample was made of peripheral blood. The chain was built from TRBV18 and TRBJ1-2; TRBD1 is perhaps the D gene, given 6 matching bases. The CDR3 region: CASSPPYRAAGYTF. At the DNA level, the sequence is TGTGCCAGCTCACCACCGTACAGGGCGGCTGGCTACACCTTC.